This TCR beta chain was retrieved from a study of T cells in Graves' hyperthyroidism and ophthalmopathy. This clonotype was seen only a few times. This CDR3 comprises 14 residues. Germline V CDR1 and CDR2: KGHDR, SFDVKD. With 3 bases removed from V and 3 bases from J, the gap between germline ends came to 9 bases. TCR beta CDR3 regions were amplified from RNA transcripts. The primer set for the first-round RT-PCR of the TCR CDR3 was HTBI. TCRdb processed the multiplex PCR reads anew with MiXCR; each CDR3 protein has one entry. The repertoire includes about 300,000 distinct CDR3 sequences, around 20% of them detected once, and approximately 35% sits in the top ten.

The rearrangement uses TRBV24-1 and TRBJ2-3; D tentatively fits TRBD1 or TRBD2 (5 bases each). The receptor was derived from a man in his fifties or sixties with Graves' ophthalmopathy. Sequenced input: blood. The CDR3 here is CATSDDGATDTQYF. The CDR3 region has the DNA TGTGCCACCAGTGATGACGGGGCAACAGATACGCAGTATTTT.